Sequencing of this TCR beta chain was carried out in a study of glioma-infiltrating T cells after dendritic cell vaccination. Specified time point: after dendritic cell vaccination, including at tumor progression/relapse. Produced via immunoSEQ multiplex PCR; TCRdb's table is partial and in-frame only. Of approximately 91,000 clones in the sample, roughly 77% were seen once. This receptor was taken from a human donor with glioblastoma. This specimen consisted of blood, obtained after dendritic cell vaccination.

The CDR3 nucleotides read TGTGCCAGCAGGGCGGACAGAATCTCTGGAAACACCATATATTTT. Amino acid sequence: CASRADRISGNTIYF. The V call is TRBV6-6, the J call TRBJ1-3, with D possibly being TRBD1 (6 bases). V was cut by 6 bases and J by 0 bases, with 12 bases left in between. The germline V gene has CDR1 MNHNY and CDR2 SVGAGI (reference sequence). The CDR3 totals 15 residues.